This passage covers 20 T cell receptor beta chains from one sample sequenced in a study of Ad26.COV2.S vaccination and SARS-CoV-2 variants. Profiled with immunoSEQ multiplex PCR; TCRdb holds only in-frame clones, not every one. The sample has 360,000 or so clones; roughly 87% are singletons. Indicated treatment: around 19 received Ad26.COV2.S at low or high dose, single or two shots; 5 received placebo; per-sample allocation not given. Sampling happened 63 days after the first vaccine or placebo injection. The input for sequencing was peripheral blood, taken in a trial of Ad26.COV2.S vaccine versus placebo. The source is a person between 18 and 65 years old who received the Ad26.COV2.S COVID-19 vaccine or a placebo.

This chain links TRBV4-1 with TRBJ2-6; maybe TRBD2 (6 bases). This CDR3 region has 16 residues. V was clipped by 0 bases and J by 5 bases, with 11 bases between them. Per germline, CDR1 MGHRA and CDR2 YSYEKL. The CDR3 reads CASSQDGRPRANVLTF. CDR3 DNA sequence: TGCGCCAGCAGCCAAGATGGGAGGCCCCGGGCCAACGTCCTGACTTTC.

The chain combines TRBV7-3 with TRBJ2-1; D remains ambiguous. V was pared by 7 bases and J by 0 bases, with 13 bases between. In germline, CDR1 is SGHTA, CDR2 FQGTGA. The CDR3 has 15 residues. CDR3 sequence: CASIKNPHSYNEQFF. CDR3 DNA sequence: TGTGCCAGCATCAAAAACCCTCACTCCTACAATGAGCAGTTCTTC.

This clone is a singleton in its sample. The V and J genes are TRBV7-6 and TRBJ2-5; no reliable D call. Germline CDR1 reads SGHVS; CDR2 reads FNYEAQ. Between the trimmed V and J ends, which lost 3 bases and 2 bases, there was a span of 16 bases. The CDR3 loop spans 16 amino acids. The CDR3 nucleotides read TGTGCCAGCAGCTTGGTCGGTGTCACAGCTCAAGAGACCCAGTACTTC. This codes for CASSLVGVTAQETQYF.

The chain recombines TRBV6-2 or TRBV6-3 with TRBJ1-5; a weak D match, TRBD1 (6 bases). In germline, CDR1 is MNHEY, CDR2 SVGEGT. V dropped 2 bases and J dropped 4 bases, with 6 bases sitting between them. The CDR3 covers 13 residues. The CDR3 region is CASSYGQNQPQHF. In DNA, the CDR3 is TGTGCCAGCAGTTACGGACAGAATCAGCCCCAGCATTTT.

This clone was seen a handful of times. This chain joins TRBV19 and TRBJ1-1, with D unclear. CDR1 LNHDA and CDR2 SQIVND come from the germline V gene (reference sequence). Trimming cost V 0 bases and J 0 bases, with 8 bases left between them. The CDR3 is 15 amino acids. In nucleotides, the CDR3 is TGTGCCAGTAGTATAGATCGCGTCATGAACACTGAAGCTTTCTTT. It codes for CASSIDRVMNTEAFF.

This clone was detected only once. The chain employs TRBV7-8 and TRBJ1-1; a weak D match, TRBD1 (6 bases). CDR3 length: 11 amino acids. V dropped 5 bases and J dropped 9 bases, with 10 bases sitting between them. Germline V gene lookup returns CDR1 SGHVS and CDR2 FQNEAQ. The CDR3 protein is CASSVDRKAFF. In DNA form, the CDR3 reads TGTGCCAGCAGCGTAGACAGGAAAGCTTTCTTT.

This clone has a handful of counts. The rearrangement uses TRBV3-1 (or the pseudogene TRBV3-2) and TRBJ1-2, with D hard to call. The CDR3 extends over 13 amino acids. The V end lost 0 bases, the J end lost 6 bases, and 8 bases lay between the germline ends. Germline V gene data show CDR1 as LGHDT and CDR2 as YNNKEL (reference sequence). The CDR3 nucleotides read TGTGCCAGCAGCCAAGATTCTGATCATGGCTACACCTTC. It encodes CASSQDSDHGYTF.

This chain joins TRBV5-1 and TRBJ2-1, with 8 bases that match TRBD1. After removal of 5 bases from V and 7 bases from J, the junction contained 11 bases not matched to a gene. CDR1 SGHRS and CDR2 YFSETQ come from the germline V gene. The CDR3 sequence is 15 residues long. CDR3 amino acids: CASSAWAGGENEQFF. CDR3 DNA sequence: TGCGCCAGCAGTGCTTGGGCAGGGGGCGAAAATGAGCAGTTCTTC. The full variable domain, rest sourced from reference TRBV5-1 and TRBJ2-1, is KAGVTQTPRYLIKTRGQQVTLSCSPISGHRSVSWYQQTPGQGLQFLFEYFSETQRNKGNFPGRFSGRQFSNSRSEMNVSTLELGDSALYLCASSAWAGGENEQFFGPGTRLTVL.

This chain joins TRBV2 and TRBJ2-5; D might be TRBD1 (5 bases). The CDR3 has 14 residues. With 4 bases removed from V and 4 bases from J, the gap between germline ends came to 13 bases. Germline CDR1 is SNHLY and CDR2 is FYNNEI. The CDR3 spells CASSAWSGSETQYF. CDR3 DNA sequence: TGTGCCAGCAGTGCTTGGTCAGGGTCAGAGACCCAGTACTTC. The full variable domain, with the rest looked up from reference TRBV2 and TRBJ2-5, is EPEVTQTPSHQVTQMGQEVILRCVPISNHLYFYWYRQILGQKVEFLVSFYNNEISEKSEIFDDQFSVERPDGSNFTLKIRSTKLEDSAMYFCASSAWSGSETQYFGPGTRLLVL.

V and J are TRBV10-3 and TRBJ2-3, with D possibly matching TRBD1 (6 bases). V lost 11 bases and J 6 bases, leaving 24 bases between the germline ends. The CDR3 sequence is 15 residues long. Germline V gene lookup returns CDR1 ENHRY and CDR2 SYGVKD. DNA for the CDR3: TGTGCCGCAACTACTGGACAGACGAGGGGGGATACGCAGTATTTT. This codes for CAATTGQTRGDTQYF.

The CDR3 spells CASRGDTEAFF. The CDR3 bases are TGCGCCAGCCGGGGCGACACTGAAGCTTTCTTT. The chain has TRBV5-1 and TRBJ1-1, with a tentative D call TRBD1 (5 bases). CDR1 and CDR2 (germline): SGHRS, YFSETQ. V was trimmed by 7 bases and J by 3 bases, leaving 7 bases between them. This CDR3 has 11 amino acids.

This clone was observed once. This chain joins TRBV9 and TRBJ2-7; possible D gene TRBD2, 5 bases. The CDR3 covers 14 residues. V was shortened by 2 bases and J by 4 bases, with 13 bases between the two germline ends. In germline, CDR1 is SGDLS, CDR2 YYNGEE. CDR3 nucleotide sequence: TGTGCCAGCAGCGTTGACGGCGAGGGATACGAGCAGTACTTC. It codes for CASSVDGEGYEQYF. The complete variable domain, with remaining parts taken from reference TRBV9 and TRBJ2-7, reads DSGVTQTPKHLITATGQRVTLRCSPRSGDLSVYWYQQSLDQGLQFLIQYYNGEERAKGNILERFSAQQFPDLHSELNLSSLELGDSALYFCASSVDGEGYEQYFGPGTRLTVT.

The gene calls are TRBV7-3 and TRBJ1-1; the D is unclear. The V gene lost 5 bases and the J gene lost 1 base, with 8 bases spanning the gap. Looked up from germline, CDR1 is SGHTA and CDR2 is FQGTGA. CDR3 length: 13 residues. CDR3 DNA sequence: TGTGCCAGCAGCCCAACCAGGAACACTGAAGCTTTCTTT. Its protein product is CASSPTRNTEAFF.

The V call is TRBV5-4, the J call TRBJ2-1; 10 nucleotides align to TRBD1. Per germline, CDR1 SGHNT and CDR2 YYREEE (reference sequence). CDR3 size: 15 residues. Germline trimming cut 4 bases from V and 8 bases from J; bases unmatched to any gene: 9. CDR3 sequence reads: CASSPRTGGNDEQFF. DNA of the CDR3: TGTGCCAGCAGCCCGCGGACAGGGGGTAACGATGAGCAGTTCTTC.

The J gene is TRBJ1-1, the V gene TRBV10-3; 9 nucleotides match TRBD1. Germline V gene sequence: CDR1 ENHRY, CDR2 SYGVKD. The CDR3 runs to 14 residues. The junction had 3 bases not matched to a gene; V was cut back by 6 bases and J by 1 base. The CDR3 sequence is CAISQTGGNTEAFF. For the CDR3, the DNA is TGTGCCATCAGCCAGACAGGGGGGAACACTGAAGCTTTCTTT.

The chain joins TRBV7-3 to TRBJ2-1, with TRBD2 matching 10 bases. The CDR3 covers 15 residues. The V gene end was trimmed by 2 bases and the J gene end by 4 bases; junction bases not matched to a gene: 2. Germline V gene sequence: CDR1 SGHTA, CDR2 FQGTGA. The CDR3 sequence is CASSLGLAAYNEQFF. Written as DNA, the CDR3 is TGTGCCAGCAGCTTAGGACTAGCGGCATACAATGAGCAGTTCTTC. Complete variable domain (other parts from reference TRBV7-3 and TRBJ2-1): GAGVSQTPSNKVTEKGKYVELRCDPISGHTALYWYRQSLGQGPEFLIYFQGTGAADDSGLPNDRFFAVRPEGSVSTLKIQRTERGDSAVYLCASSLGLAAYNEQFFGPGTRLTVL.

This clone was recorded once. The chain couples TRBV28 to TRBJ2-5, with TRBD2 identical over 7 bases. CDR3 length: 15 residues. V lost 5 bases and J lost 5; bases outside the gene matches: 11. In germline, CDR1 is MDHEN, CDR2 SYDVKM. The CDR3 sequence is CASSALGGGEETQYF. The CDR3 DNA reads as TGTGCCAGCAGTGCCTTGGGGGGGGGAGAGGAGACCCAGTACTTC.

The J gene is TRBJ2-1, the V gene TRBV30, with D unresolved. The germline V gene has CDR1 GTSNPN and CDR2 SVGIG (reference sequence). V was clipped by 0 bases and J by 10 bases, with 7 bases between them. The CDR3 extends over 11 amino acids. The CDR3 DNA is TGTGCCTGGAGTGTACTCGGGGAGCAGTTCTTC. Protein product: CAWSVLGEQFF.

Concerning this clone itself: Other DNA sequences from this sample encode an identical CDR3 as well. The rearrangement uses TRBV12-3 or TRBV12-4 and TRBJ2-1; D is undetermined. CDR3 length: 12 amino acids. Trimming took off 4 bases at V and 3 bases at J, with 4 bases between the two ends. The CDR3 region has the DNA TGTGCCAGCAGTTGGAGCTACAATGAGCAGTTCTTC. Protein product: CASSWSYNEQFF.

The chain couples TRBV27 to TRBJ2-1, with 9 bases identical to TRBD2. The length of the CDR3 is 14 residues. With V trimmed by 7 bases and J by 4 bases, 5 bases remained unmatched. Germline V gives CDR1 MNHEY, CDR2 SMNVEV (reference sequence). CDR3 bases: TGTGCCAGCAAGCTAGCGGGGCAATACAATGAGCAGTTCTTC. This translates into CASKLAGQYNEQFF.